This TCR beta chain was captured in a study of T cell clonality in common variable immunodeficiency. Method: immunoSEQ multiplex PCR; TCRdb's copy keeps in-frame clones and lacks some. The sample has roughly 30,000 clones, none seen only once; the top ten hold 3.2%. Notes on the study in general: Common variable immunodeficiency TCR beta sequences reportedly had fewer deletions and N-nucleotide insertions.

V was pared by 1 base and J by 8 bases, with 9 bases between. The V gene's germline CDR1 is SNHLY and CDR2 FYNNEI. This CDR3 has 13 amino acids. This clone was observed at least ten times. Antigen: not known. The read ends 3 residues shy of where the CDR3 ends; the end is completed using the germline J gene. Specimen: peripheral blood mononuclear cells. The genes are TRBV2 and TRBJ2-4; possible D gene TRBD1, 6 bases. The clonotype was recovered from a human donor with common variable immunodeficiency. Partial CDR3 DNA: TGTGCCAGCAGTGAAGTAAAGGGGGACATT. It specifies CASSEVKGDI. The full CDR3 protein reads CASSEVKGDIQYF.